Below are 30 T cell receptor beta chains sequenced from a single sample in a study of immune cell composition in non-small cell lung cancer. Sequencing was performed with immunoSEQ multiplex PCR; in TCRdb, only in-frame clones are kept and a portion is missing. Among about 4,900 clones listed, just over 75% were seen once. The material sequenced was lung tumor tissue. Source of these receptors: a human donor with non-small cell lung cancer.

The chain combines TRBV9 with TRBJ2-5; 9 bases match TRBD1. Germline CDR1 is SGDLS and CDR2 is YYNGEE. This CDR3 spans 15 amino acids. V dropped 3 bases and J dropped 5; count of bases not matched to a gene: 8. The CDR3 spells CASSEQGAFRETQYF. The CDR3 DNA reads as TGTGCCAGCAGCGAACAGGGGGCGTTCCGGGAGACCCAGTACTTC.

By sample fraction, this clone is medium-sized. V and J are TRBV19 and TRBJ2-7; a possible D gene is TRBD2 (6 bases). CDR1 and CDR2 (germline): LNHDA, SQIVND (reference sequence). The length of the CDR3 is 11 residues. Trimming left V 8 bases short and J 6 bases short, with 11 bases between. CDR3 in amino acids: CASGTRAEQYF. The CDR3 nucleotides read TGTGCCAGTGGGACTCGGGCCGAGCAGTACTTC. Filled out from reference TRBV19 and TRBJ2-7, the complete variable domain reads DGGITQSPKYLFRKEGQNVTLSCEQNLNHDAMYWYRQDPGQGLRLIYYSQIVNDFQKGDIAEGYSVSREKKESFPLTVTSAQKNPTAFYLCASGTRAEQYFGPGTRLTVT.

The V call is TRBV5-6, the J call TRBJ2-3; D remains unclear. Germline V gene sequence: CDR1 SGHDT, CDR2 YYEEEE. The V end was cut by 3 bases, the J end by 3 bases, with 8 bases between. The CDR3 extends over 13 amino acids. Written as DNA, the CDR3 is TGTGCCAGCAGCTCTCTAGGTACAGATACGCAGTATTTT. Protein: CASSSLGTDTQYF.

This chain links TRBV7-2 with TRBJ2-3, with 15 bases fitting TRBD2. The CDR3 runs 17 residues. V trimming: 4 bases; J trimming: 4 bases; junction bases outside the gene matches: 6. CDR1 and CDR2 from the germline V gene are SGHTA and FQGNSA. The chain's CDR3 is CASSSGLAGGGADTQYF. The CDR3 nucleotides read TGTGCCAGCAGCTCCGGACTAGCGGGAGGGGGAGCAGATACGCAGTATTTT.

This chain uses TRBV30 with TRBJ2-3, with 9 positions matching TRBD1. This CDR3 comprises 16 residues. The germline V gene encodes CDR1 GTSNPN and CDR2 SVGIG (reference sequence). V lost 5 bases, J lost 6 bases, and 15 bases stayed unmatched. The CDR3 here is CAWLGTGGQGGDTQYF. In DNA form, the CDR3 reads TGTGCCTGGCTTGGAACGGGGGGACAGGGTGGGGATACGCAGTATTTT.

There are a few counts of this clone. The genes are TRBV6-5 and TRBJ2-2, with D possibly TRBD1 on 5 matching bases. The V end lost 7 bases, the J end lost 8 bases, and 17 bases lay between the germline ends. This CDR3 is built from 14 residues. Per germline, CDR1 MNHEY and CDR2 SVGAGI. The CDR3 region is CASTQVQGAGELFF. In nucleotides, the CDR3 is TGTGCCAGCACCCAGGTCCAGGGCGCGGGGGAGCTGTTTTTT.

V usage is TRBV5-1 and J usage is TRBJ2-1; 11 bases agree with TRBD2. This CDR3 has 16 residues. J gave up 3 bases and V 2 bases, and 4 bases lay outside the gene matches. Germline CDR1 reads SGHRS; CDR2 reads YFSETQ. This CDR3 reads CASSFSGRAVYNEQFF. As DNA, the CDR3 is TGCGCCAGCAGCTTTAGCGGGAGGGCCGTCTACAATGAGCAGTTCTTC.

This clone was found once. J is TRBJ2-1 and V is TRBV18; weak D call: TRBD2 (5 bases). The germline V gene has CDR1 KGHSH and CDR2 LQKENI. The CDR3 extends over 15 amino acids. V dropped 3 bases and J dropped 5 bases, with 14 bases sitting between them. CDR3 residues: CASSPGLITNNEQFF. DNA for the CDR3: TGTGCCAGCTCACCCGGACTCATAACGAACAATGAGCAGTTCTTC.

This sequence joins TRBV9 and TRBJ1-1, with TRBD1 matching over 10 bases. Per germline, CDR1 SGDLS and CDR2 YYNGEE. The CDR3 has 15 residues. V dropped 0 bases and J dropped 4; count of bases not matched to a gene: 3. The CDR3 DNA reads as TGTGCCAGCAGCGTAGAGGGACAGGGGAGCACTGAAGCTTTCTTT. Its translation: CASSVEGQGSTEAFF.

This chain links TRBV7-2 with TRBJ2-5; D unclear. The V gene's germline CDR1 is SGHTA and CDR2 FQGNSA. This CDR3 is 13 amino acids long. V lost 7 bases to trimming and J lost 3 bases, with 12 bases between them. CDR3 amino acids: CASTTYLEETQYF. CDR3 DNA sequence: TGTGCCAGCACCACCTACTTGGAAGAGACCCAGTACTTC.

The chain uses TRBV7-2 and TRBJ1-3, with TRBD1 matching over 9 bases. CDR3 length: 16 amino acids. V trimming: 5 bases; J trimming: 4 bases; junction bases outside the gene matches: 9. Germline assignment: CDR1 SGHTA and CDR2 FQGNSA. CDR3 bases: TGTGCCAGCAGCCCCGGGACAGGGCCGATCGGAAACACCATATATTTT. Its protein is CASSPGTGPIGNTIYF. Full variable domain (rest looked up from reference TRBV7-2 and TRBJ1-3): GAGVSQSPSNKVTEKGKDVELRCDPISGHTALYWYRQSLGQGLEFLIYFQGNSAPDKSGLPSDRFSAERTGGSVSTLTIQRTQQEDSAVYLCASSPGTGPIGNTIYFGEGSWLTVV.

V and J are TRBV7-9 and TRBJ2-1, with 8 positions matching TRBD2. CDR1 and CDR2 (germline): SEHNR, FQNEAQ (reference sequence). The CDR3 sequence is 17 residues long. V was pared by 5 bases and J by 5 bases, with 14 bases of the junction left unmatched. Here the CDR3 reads CASSPLSGGTSDNEQFF. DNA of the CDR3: TGTGCCAGCAGCCCCCTATCGGGGGGGACAAGCGACAATGAGCAGTTCTTC.

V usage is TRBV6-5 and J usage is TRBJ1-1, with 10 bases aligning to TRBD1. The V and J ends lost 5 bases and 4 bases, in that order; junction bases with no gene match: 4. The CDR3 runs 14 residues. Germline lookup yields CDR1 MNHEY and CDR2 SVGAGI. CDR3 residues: CASSRTGGSTEAFF. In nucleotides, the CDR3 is TGTGCCAGCAGTCGGACAGGGGGAAGCACTGAAGCTTTCTTT.

CDR3 nucleotides: TGTGCCAGCAGCTTTGGACTAGCGGTCACAGATACGCAGTATTTT. It encodes CASSFGLAVTDTQYF. This chain uses TRBV5-6 with TRBJ2-3; 10 nucleotides align to TRBD2. V lost 2 bases to trimming and J lost 2 bases; unmatched junction nucleotides: 2. The CDR3 contains 15 residues. CDR1 is SGHDT, CDR2 YYEEEE, per germline.

CDR3 sequence (DNA): TGCAGCGTAGACCGGGGACAGCTCTATGGCTACACCTTC. Its protein product is CSVDRGQLYGYTF. V and J are TRBV29-1 and TRBJ1-2; 7 nucleotides line up with TRBD1. The germline V gene encodes CDR1 SQVTM and CDR2 ANQGSEA. The CDR3 spans 13 residues. V was clipped by 6 bases and J by 4 bases; unmatched bases: 8.

The CDR3 is CASSPQGRNIQYF. The CDR3 DNA follows: TGTGCCAGCTCACCACAGGGGCGAAACATTCAGTACTTC. The chain is built from TRBV18 and TRBJ2-4, with TRBD1 as a possible D gene (5 bases). The CDR3 has 13 amino acids. V was clipped by 1 base and J by 6 bases, with 7 bases between them. Germline loops: CDR1 KGHSH, CDR2 LQKENI.

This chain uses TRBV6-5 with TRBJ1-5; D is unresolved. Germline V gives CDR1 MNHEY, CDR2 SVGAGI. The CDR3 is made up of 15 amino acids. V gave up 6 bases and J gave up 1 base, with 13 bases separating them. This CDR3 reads CASREQKNSNQPQHF. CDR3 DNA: TGTGCCAGCAGGGAACAGAAAAACAGCAATCAGCCCCAGCATTTT.

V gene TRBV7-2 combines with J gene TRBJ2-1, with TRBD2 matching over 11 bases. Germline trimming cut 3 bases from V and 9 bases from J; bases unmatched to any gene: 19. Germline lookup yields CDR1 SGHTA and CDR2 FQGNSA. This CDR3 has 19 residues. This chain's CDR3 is CASSFYHPLAGGSRGEQFF. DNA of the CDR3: TGTGCCAGCAGCTTCTACCATCCTTTAGCGGGAGGGTCCCGGGGTGAGCAGTTCTTC.

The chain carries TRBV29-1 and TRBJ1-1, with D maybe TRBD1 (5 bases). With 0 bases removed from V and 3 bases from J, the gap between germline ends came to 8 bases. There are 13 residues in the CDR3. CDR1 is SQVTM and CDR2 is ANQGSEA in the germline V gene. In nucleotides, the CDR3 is TGCAGCGTTGAAGACAGGGAGGACACTGAAGCTTTCTTT. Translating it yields CSVEDREDTEAFF. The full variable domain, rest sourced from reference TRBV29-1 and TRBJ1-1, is SAVISQKPSRDICQRGTSLTIQCQVDSQVTMMFWYRQQPGQSLTLIATANQGSEATYESGFVIDKFPISRPNLTFSTLTVSNMSPEDSSIYLCSVEDREDTEAFFGQGTRLTVV.

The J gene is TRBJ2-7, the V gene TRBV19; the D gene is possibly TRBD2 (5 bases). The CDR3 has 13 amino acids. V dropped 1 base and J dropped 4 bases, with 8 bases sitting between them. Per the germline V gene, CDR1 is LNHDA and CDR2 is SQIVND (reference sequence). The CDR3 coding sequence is TGTGCCAGTAGTATAGGCGGGCTATACGAGCAGTACTTC. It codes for CASSIGGLYEQYF.

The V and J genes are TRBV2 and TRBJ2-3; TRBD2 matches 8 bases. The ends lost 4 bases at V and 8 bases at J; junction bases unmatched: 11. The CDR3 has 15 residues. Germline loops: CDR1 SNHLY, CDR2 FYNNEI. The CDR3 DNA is TGTGCCAGCAGTGGCGGCGGGGGGCGGGCAGGTACGCAGTATTTT. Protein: CASSGGGGRAGTQYF.

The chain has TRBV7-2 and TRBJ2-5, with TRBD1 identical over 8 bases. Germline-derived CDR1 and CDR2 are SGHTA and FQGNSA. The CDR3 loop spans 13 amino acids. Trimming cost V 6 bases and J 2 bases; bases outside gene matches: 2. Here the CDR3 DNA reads TGTGCCAGCAGTCGGGACAGGCAAGAGACCCAGTACTTC. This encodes CASSRDRQETQYF.

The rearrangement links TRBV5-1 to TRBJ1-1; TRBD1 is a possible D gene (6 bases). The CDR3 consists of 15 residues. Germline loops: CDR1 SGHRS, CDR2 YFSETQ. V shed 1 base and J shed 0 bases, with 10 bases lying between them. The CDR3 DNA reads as TGCGCCAGCAGCTTGTTGGGGGCCATGAACACTGAAGCTTTCTTT. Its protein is CASSLLGAMNTEAFF.

CDR3 amino acids: CASSYLNTGLGPEQYF. In DNA form, the CDR3 reads TGTGCCAGCAGCTACCTAAACACAGGGTTGGGTCCCGAGCAGTACTTC. The chain employs TRBV28 and TRBJ2-7; D may be TRBD1 (6 bases). Per the germline V gene, CDR1 is MDHEN and CDR2 is SYDVKM. Deletions cut 6 bases from V and 6 bases from J, with 24 bases between. CDR3 size: 16 residues.

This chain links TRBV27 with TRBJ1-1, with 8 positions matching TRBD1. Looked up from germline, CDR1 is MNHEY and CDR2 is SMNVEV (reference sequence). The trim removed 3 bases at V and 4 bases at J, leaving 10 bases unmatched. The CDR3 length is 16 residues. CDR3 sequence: CASSFRSGQGGTEAFF. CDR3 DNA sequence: TGTGCCAGCAGTTTTAGGTCCGGACAGGGTGGCACTGAAGCTTTCTTT.

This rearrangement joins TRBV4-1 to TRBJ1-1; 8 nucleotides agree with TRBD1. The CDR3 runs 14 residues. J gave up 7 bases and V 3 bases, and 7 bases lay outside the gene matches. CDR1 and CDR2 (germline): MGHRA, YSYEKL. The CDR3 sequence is CASSQQPDRGEAFF. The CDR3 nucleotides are TGCGCCAGCAGCCAGCAACCCGACAGGGGTGAAGCTTTCTTT.

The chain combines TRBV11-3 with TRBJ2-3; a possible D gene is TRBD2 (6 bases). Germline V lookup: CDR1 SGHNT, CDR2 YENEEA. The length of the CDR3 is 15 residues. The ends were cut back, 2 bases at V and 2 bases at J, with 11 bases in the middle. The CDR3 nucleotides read TGTGCCAGCAGCTTACAGGGAGGACTCACAGATACGCAGTATTTT. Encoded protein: CASSLQGGLTDTQYF.

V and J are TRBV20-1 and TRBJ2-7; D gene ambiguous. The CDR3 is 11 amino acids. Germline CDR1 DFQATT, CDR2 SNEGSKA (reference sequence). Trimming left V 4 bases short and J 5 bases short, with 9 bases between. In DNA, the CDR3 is TGCAGTGCTACGACGGAGAACGAGCAGTACTTC. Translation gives CSATTENEQYF.

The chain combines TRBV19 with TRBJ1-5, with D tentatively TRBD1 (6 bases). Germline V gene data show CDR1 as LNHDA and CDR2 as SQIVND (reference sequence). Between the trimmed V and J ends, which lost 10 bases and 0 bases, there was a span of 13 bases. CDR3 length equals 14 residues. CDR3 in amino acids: CATAGGNSNQPQHF. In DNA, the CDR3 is TGTGCCACCGCGGGGGGCAATAGCAATCAGCCCCAGCATTTT.

The CDR3 here is CASSPSGRPTHEQFF. Here the CDR3 DNA reads TGTGCCAGCAGCCCCAGCGGGAGGCCCACTCATGAGCAGTTCTTC. The V gene is TRBV9, the J gene TRBJ2-1; 9 nucleotides line up with TRBD2. The length of the CDR3 is 15 residues. The V gene's germline CDR1 is SGDLS and CDR2 YYNGEE. V was clipped by 4 bases and J by 8 bases; unmatched bases: 10.